These 25 T cell receptor beta chains originate from one sample sequenced in a study of blood T cell repertoires in COVID-19. Some clones are missing from TCRdb's copy, which holds only in-frame ones; the method was immunoSEQ multiplex PCR. This repertoire shows about 120,000 clones, more than 80% found once; its top ten account for almost 4.5%. Sequences were obtained from peripheral blood. The receptors stem from a man aged 40-49 years with acute or convalescent COVID-19.

The chain combines TRBV7-6 with TRBJ1-1, with TRBD1 as a possible D gene (5 bases). Germline CDR1 and CDR2: SGHVS and FNYEAQ. V dropped 3 bases and J dropped 4 bases, with 12 bases sitting between them. This CDR3 comprises 14 residues. CDR3 nucleotides: TGTGCCAGCAGCTTGGCAGGGTATGGCACTGAAGCTTTCTTT. Protein: CASSLAGYGTEAFF.

This clone showed up just a few times. The chain recombines TRBV5-6 with TRBJ2-3; D perhaps matches TRBD1 (6 bases). The V and J ends lost 7 bases and 2 bases respectively, with 14 bases between them. The CDR3 loop spans 14 amino acids. Germline lookup yields CDR1 SGHDT and CDR2 YYEEEE. DNA of the CDR3: TGTGCCAGCCTTACAGGGAACCACACAGATACGCAGTATTTT. It yields the protein CASLTGNHTDTQYF.

In this sample, this clone turned up once. This chain connects TRBV11-3 to TRBJ2-2; 14 bases align to TRBD2. The CDR3 totals 19 residues. With 4 bases clipped from V and 4 bases from J, the junction kept 11 bases outside the gene matches. Germline V gives CDR1 SGHNT, CDR2 YENEEA. In DNA form, the CDR3 reads TGTGCCAGCAGCTCACGAATTCCGGGACTAGCGGGGGCCACCGGGGAGCTGTTTTTT. This codes for CASSSRIPGLAGATGELFF. Combining the CDR3 with reference TRBV11-3 and TRBJ2-2 gives the whole variable domain EAGVVQSPRYKIIEKKQPVAFWCNPISGHNTLYWYLQNLGQGPELLIRYENEEAVDDSQLPKDRFSAERLKGVDSTLKIQPAELGDSAVYLCASSSRIPGLAGATGELFFGEGSRLTVL.

V gene TRBV5-6 combines with J gene TRBJ2-7, with D possibly being TRBD1 (6 bases). The CDR3 has 16 residues. V was shortened by 2 bases and J by 3 bases, with 18 bases between the two germline ends. Germline lookup yields CDR1 SGHDT and CDR2 YYEEEE. CDR3 sequence reads: CASSFAIGQLFYEQYF. As DNA, the CDR3 is TGTGCCAGCAGCTTCGCGATCGGACAGCTTTTCTACGAGCAGTACTTC.

This chain joins TRBV27 and TRBJ2-7, with 10 bases fitting TRBD2. The V segment lost 6 bases and the J segment 3 bases; nucleotides outside the gene matches: 8. The CDR3 is made up of 15 amino acids. Germline V gene lookup returns CDR1 MNHEY and CDR2 SMNVEV (reference sequence). The CDR3 DNA reads TGTGCCAGCAGCTTCACTGCTAGCGGGAGCTACGAGCAGTACTTC. This sequence encodes CASSFTASGSYEQYF.

The V and J genes are TRBV5-1 and TRBJ2-5; D may be TRBD2 (5 bases). This CDR3 spans 14 amino acids. CDR1 and CDR2 from the germline V gene are SGHRS and YFSETQ. V lost 0 bases and J 5 bases, leaving 11 bases between the germline ends. The CDR3 bases are TGCGCCAGCAGCTTGGAAGGCAAGCGGGAGACCCAGTACTTC. Translating gives CASSLEGKRETQYF. The whole variable domain, remainder taken from reference TRBV5-1 and TRBJ2-5, is KAGVTQTPRYLIKTRGQQVTLSCSPISGHRSVSWYQQTPGQGLQFLFEYFSETQRNKGNFPGRFSGRQFSNSRSEMNVSTLELGDSALYLCASSLEGKRETQYFGPGTRLLVL.

V is TRBV2 and J is TRBJ2-3; the match to TRBD2 covers 16 bases. V gave up 7 bases and J gave up 4 bases; unmatched junction bases: 8. The germline V gene encodes CDR1 SNHLY and CDR2 FYNNEI. The CDR3 has 17 amino acids. CDR3 nucleotide sequence: TGTGCCAGCATAGGGACTAGCGGGAGGGCCGCCTCAGATACGCAGTATTTT. Amino acid sequence: CASIGTSGRAASDTQYF.

The gene calls are TRBV7-8 and TRBJ1-5, with D possibly matching TRBD1 (5 bases). This CDR3 contains 15 residues. CDR1 is SGHVS, CDR2 FQNEAQ, per germline. The V end lost 3 bases, the J end lost 7 bases, and 16 bases lay between the germline ends. The CDR3 region is CASSFRGHQEQPQHF. CDR3 in DNA: TGTGCCAGCAGCTTCCGAGGACATCAGGAGCAGCCCCAGCATTTT. The full variable domain, completed using reference TRBV7-8 and TRBJ1-5, is GAGVSQSPRYKVAKRGQDVALRCDPISGHVSLFWYQQALGQGPEFLTYFQNEAQLDKSGLPSDRFFAERPEGSVSTLKIQRTQQEDSAVYLCASSFRGHQEQPQHFGDGTRLSIL.

The rearrangement links TRBV19 to TRBJ2-1, with 11 bases matching TRBD1. Germline V gives CDR1 LNHDA, CDR2 SQIVND (reference sequence). J was trimmed by 7 bases and V by 4 bases; bases with no gene match: 6. This CDR3 has 15 residues. DNA for the CDR3: TGTGCCAGTAGTACCTCGGGACAGGGGGGGAATGAGCAGTTCTTC. It yields the protein CASSTSGQGGNEQFF.

The rearrangement joins TRBV9 to TRBJ2-3; TRBD1 matches at 8 bases. CDR1 is SGDLS, CDR2 YYNGEE, per germline. V gave up 7 bases and J gave up 3 bases; unmatched junction bases: 4. This CDR3 is 13 amino acids long. CDR3 residues: CASGTGSTDTQYF. The CDR3 DNA sequence: TGTGCCAGCGGGACAGGCTCGACAGATACGCAGTATTTT. Full variable domain (outside the CDR3, taken from reference TRBV9 and TRBJ2-3): DSGVTQTPKHLITATGQRVTLRCSPRSGDLSVYWYQQSLDQGLQFLIQYYNGEERAKGNILERFSAQQFPDLHSELNLSSLELGDSALYFCASGTGSTDTQYFGPGTRLTVL.

This clone appeared a few times. The chain employs TRBV4-2 and TRBJ1-2, with 7 nucleotides matching TRBD1. Germline loops: CDR1 LGHNA, CDR2 YNFKEQ. V shed 5 bases and J 4 bases; nucleotides not matched to a gene: 13. The CDR3 consists of 16 residues. CDR3 nucleotide sequence: TGTGCCAGCAGCGAACGATCTCGAACAGGGGCCTATGGCTACACCTTC. It codes for CASSERSRTGAYGYTF.

The chain employs TRBV5-1 and TRBJ1-3; no clear D gene. The V gene's germline CDR1 is SGHRS and CDR2 YFSETQ. The CDR3 spans 17 residues. V lost 4 bases, J lost 0 bases, and 17 bases lay in between. The CDR3 protein is CASSRFGVSASGNTIYF. In nucleotides, the CDR3 is TGCGCCAGCAGCCGGTTCGGGGTTTCAGCCTCTGGAAACACCATATATTTT.

The rearrangement links TRBV23-1 to TRBJ2-1; 10 bases are shared with TRBD1. TRBV23-1 is an ORF, with its function uncertain. The CDR3 has 16 residues. V was pared by 2 bases and J by 6 bases, with 7 bases of the junction left unmatched. The CDR3 DNA sequence: TGCGCCAGCAGTCAAGGGACAGGGGAAAGACTCAATGAGCAGTTCTTC. This codes for CASSQGTGERLNEQFF.

The chain combines TRBV6-5 with TRBJ1-2, with unresolved D. This CDR3 is 13 amino acids long. Germline V CDR1 and CDR2: MNHEY, SVGAGI. V shed 5 bases and J shed 4 bases, with 11 bases lying between them. CDR3 protein: CASSLMQAYGYTF. Here the CDR3 DNA reads TGTGCCAGCAGTCTTATGCAGGCCTATGGCTACACCTTC.

V usage is TRBV13 and J usage is TRBJ2-1, with 10 nucleotides matching TRBD2. The V and J ends lost 3 bases and 7 bases, in that order; junction bases with no gene match: 6. Germline CDR1 is PRHDT and CDR2 is FYEKMQ (reference sequence). CDR3 length: 15 amino acids. This CDR3 reads CASSFLAGGKNEQFF. CDR3 in DNA: TGTGCCAGCAGCTTTTTAGCGGGAGGTAAGAATGAGCAGTTCTTC.

The V and J genes are TRBV9 and TRBJ2-1; TRBD1 matches 9 bases. This CDR3 spans 14 amino acids. V lost 4 bases to trimming and J lost 8 bases; unmatched junction nucleotides: 7. Germline V gives CDR1 SGDLS, CDR2 YYNGEE. CDR3 sequence reads: CASSLRGQGHEQFF. The DNA of the CDR3 is TGTGCCAGCAGCCTACGGGGACAGGGTCATGAGCAGTTCTTC.

This clone was observed a few times. J is TRBJ2-5 and V is TRBV2; a weak D match, TRBD1 (6 bases). Germline V gene lookup returns CDR1 SNHLY and CDR2 FYNNEI. The V gene lost 8 bases and the J gene lost 5 bases, with 15 bases spanning the gap. The CDR3 sequence is 13 residues long. This CDR3 is CASSRDRRETQYF. In nucleotides, the CDR3 is TGTGCCAGCTCCCGAGACAGGAGGGAGACCCAGTACTTC.

This chain joins TRBV7-9 and TRBJ1-6, with D unclear. Germline CDR1 SEHNR, CDR2 FQNEAQ (reference sequence). CDR3 length equals 12 residues. Trimming cost V 5 bases and J 8 bases, with 7 bases left between them. CDR3 in amino acids: CASSQADSPLHF. CDR3 in DNA: TGTGCCAGCAGCCAAGCTGATTCACCCCTCCACTTT.

The chain recombines TRBV5-8 with TRBJ2-3, with 7 bases that match TRBD2. The junction had 10 bases not matched to a gene; V was cut back by 3 bases and J by 0 bases. Per germline, CDR1 SGHTS and CDR2 YDEGEE. This CDR3 is 17 amino acids long. The CDR3 region is CASSWGEGGDSTDTQYF. The DNA of the CDR3 is TGTGCCAGCAGCTGGGGGGAGGGCGGGGACAGCACAGATACGCAGTATTTT.

The genes are TRBV7-9 and TRBJ1-1, with a tentative D call TRBD1 (5 bases). V was trimmed by 3 bases and J by 0 bases, leaving 8 bases between them. The germline V gene has CDR1 SEHNR and CDR2 FQNEAQ (reference sequence). The CDR3 spans 14 residues. As DNA, the CDR3 is TGTGCCAGCAGCTTGGGACTTTTGAACACTGAAGCTTTCTTT. This sequence encodes CASSLGLLNTEAFF.

In regard to this clone: Possible read error: a much larger clone is one base away. This CDR3 is also generated by other DNA sequences in the sample. The chain recombines TRBV5-1 with TRBJ1-1, with D perhaps matching TRBD1 (5 bases). This CDR3 region has 15 residues. From germline, CDR1 is SGHRS and CDR2 YFSETQ. Trimming took off 1 base at V and 3 bases at J, with 13 bases between the two ends. For the CDR3, the DNA is TGCGCCAGCAGCTTGTCTCCCAGGGAAGACACTGAAGCTTTCTTT. It codes for CASSLSPREDTEAFF.

There are a few counts of this clone. The V call is TRBV2, the J call TRBJ1-2, with a tentative D call TRBD1 (6 bases). Germline V gene lookup returns CDR1 SNHLY and CDR2 FYNNEI. This CDR3 region has 17 residues. V was trimmed by 6 bases and J by 4 bases, leaving 24 bases between them. In nucleotides, the CDR3 is TGTGCCAGCAGCTTGACGAACCCGGCACAGGGAAGCTATGGCTACACCTTC. Translating gives CASSLTNPAQGSYGYTF.

In DNA form, the CDR3 reads TGTGCCAGCAGCCAACCACAGGGGACCACTGAAGCTTTCTTT. Its translation is CASSQPQGTTEAFF. This chain connects TRBV3-1 (or the pseudogene TRBV3-2) to TRBJ1-1; the match to TRBD1 covers 7 bases. The V segment lost 2 bases and the J segment 4 bases; nucleotides outside the gene matches: 4. CDR3 length: 14 amino acids. Germline CDR1 is LGHDT and CDR2 is YNNKEL (reference sequence).

This chain joins TRBV5-1 and TRBJ1-1; tentative D call: TRBD1 (5 bases). The CDR3 runs 14 residues. V gave up 4 bases and J gave up 3 bases, with 13 bases separating them. CDR1 SGHRS and CDR2 YFSETQ come from the germline V gene. The DNA of the CDR3 is TGCGCCAGCAGCCCGTCGGGGGGGGACACTGAAGCTTTCTTT. Encoded protein: CASSPSGGDTEAFF.

This chain links TRBV24-1 with TRBJ2-1; TRBD2 matches 8 bases. Germline loops: CDR1 KGHDR, CDR2 SFDVKD. The CDR3 is 12 residues long. V dropped 3 bases and J dropped 12; count of bases not matched to a gene: 3. The CDR3 nucleotides read TGTGCCACCAGTGATGAGCGGGAGTGGCAGTTCTTC. Its translation is CATSDEREWQFF.